These 10 T cell receptor beta chains share one sample of origin, sequenced in a study of read filtering for tumor transcriptome and immune sequencing. From approximately 400 ng of RNA, a library with molecular barcoded alpha/delta and beta/gamma adaptors was made. MiXCR was run by TCRdb on the reads, yielding one entry per CDR3 protein. The sample records 35,000 to 40,000 distinct CDR3 sequences, roughly an eighth being singletons. Material: a population of CD138-negative cells sorted from bone marrow. The receptor source for this set is a donor at least 40 years old with multiple myeloma.

This clonotype was counted only a few times. The chain combines TRBV6-2 or TRBV6-3 with TRBJ2-1, with D unclear. Germline V gives CDR1 MNHEY, CDR2 SVGEGT. The CDR3 is 11 residues long. The V gene lost 6 bases and the J gene lost 16 bases, with 16 bases spanning the gap. The DNA for the CDR3 is TGTGCCAGCAGCCTGGGTAGGAGCCTTTTCTTC. Amino acid sequence: CASSLGRSLFF.

This clonotype has at least ten counts. The chain links TRBV28 to TRBJ1-2; unclear D gene. This CDR3 is built from 13 residues. The germline V gene encodes CDR1 MDHEN and CDR2 SYDVKM. The V gene lost 10 bases and the J gene lost 4 bases, with 16 bases spanning the gap. CDR3 sequence reads: CAIQETGSYGYTF. Here the CDR3 DNA reads TGTGCCATACAAGAGACCGGTAGCTATGGCTACACCTTC.

V gene TRBV6-2 or TRBV6-3 combines with J gene TRBJ1-1; D remains unclear. The CDR3 is 12 residues long. V was clipped by 3 bases and J by 3 bases, with 5 bases between them. CDR1 MNHEY and CDR2 SVGEGT come from the germline V gene. CDR3 region: CASSYFDTEAFF. DNA of the CDR3: TGTGCCAGCAGTTATTTTGACACTGAAGCTTTCTTT.

This clonotype was counted at least ten times. The chain employs TRBV29-1 and TRBJ2-7; D may be TRBD1 or TRBD2 (5 bases each). This CDR3 comprises 13 residues. In germline, CDR1 is SQVTM, CDR2 ANQGSEA. The V gene lost 4 bases and the J gene lost 0 bases, with 10 bases spanning the gap. CDR3: CSVGRGDSYEQYF. CDR3 in DNA: TGCAGCGTTGGCAGAGGGGACTCCTACGAGCAGTACTTC.

Details on this clonotype: A much bigger clone sits one base away, suggesting this may be a read error. V usage is TRBV28 and J usage is TRBJ2-7, with D perhaps TRBD2 (5 bases). Germline CDR1 reads MDHEN; CDR2 reads SYDVKM. V was clipped by 3 bases and J by 7 bases, with 13 bases between them. The CDR3 is made up of 13 amino acids. CDR3 sequence: CASSFERAREQYF. The CDR3, as DNA: TGTGCCAGCAGTTTCGAGAGGGCGAGGGAGCAGTACTTC.

This clonotype was seen only a few times. The genes are TRBV5-5 and TRBJ2-4; 8 nucleotides line up with TRBD1. Looked up from germline, CDR1 is SGHKS and CDR2 is YYEKEE (reference sequence). The CDR3 loop spans 16 amino acids. Trimming cost V 1 base and J 0 bases; bases outside gene matches: 3. The CDR3 DNA is TGTGCCAGCAGCTTGACAGGGGGGCTAGCCAAAAACATTCAGTACTTC. It specifies CASSLTGGLAKNIQYF.

The table lists this clonotype with many counts. The chain has TRBV5-4 and TRBJ2-3, with D perhaps TRBD2 (5 bases). Germline V lookup: CDR1 SGHNT, CDR2 YYREEE (reference sequence). This CDR3 comprises 14 residues. Trimming removed 6 bases from V and 6 bases from J, with 17 bases in between. CDR3 residues: CASTTASGSDTQYF. In DNA form, the CDR3 reads TGTGCCAGCACTACGGCCAGCGGCTCGGATACGCAGTATTTT. The full variable domain, its missing parts supplied by reference TRBV5-4 and TRBJ2-3, is ETGVTQSPTHLIKTRGQQVTLRCSSQSGHNTVSWYQQALGQGPQFIFQYYREEENGRGNFPPRFSGLQFPNYSSELNVNALELDDSALYLCASTTASGSDTQYFGPGTRLTVL.

The table lists this clonotype with many counts. The chain joins TRBV7-3 to TRBJ2-1, with TRBD2 identical over 11 bases. CDR3 length: 15 amino acids. With V trimmed by 4 bases and J by 6 bases, 5 bases remained unmatched. CDR1 is SGHTA and CDR2 is FQGTGA in the germline V gene. The CDR3, as DNA: TGTGCCAGCAGCTGGACTAGCGGGTCCGGCAATGAGCAGTTCTTC. Encoded protein: CASSWTSGSGNEQFF.

This clonotype was observed many times. This chain joins TRBV15 and TRBJ2-5, with 8 positions matching TRBD2. The CDR3 runs to 17 residues. Looked up from germline, CDR1 is LNHNV and CDR2 is YYDKDF (reference sequence). V was pared by 0 bases and J by 4 bases, with 10 bases of the junction left unmatched. Here the CDR3 DNA reads TGTGCCACCAGCAGAGATCCGCTTAGCGGGGTCCGAGAGACCCAGTACTTC. Translating gives CATSRDPLSGVRETQYF.

The chain is built from TRBV20-1 and TRBJ2-1; 7 nucleotides match TRBD1. CDR3 length: 15 amino acids. V lost 0 bases to trimming and J lost 2 bases; unmatched junction nucleotides: 4. CDR1 is DFQATT and CDR2 is SNEGSKA in the germline V gene (reference sequence). CDR3 residues: CSAREGQKPYNEQFF. CDR3 DNA: TGCAGTGCTAGAGAGGGACAGAAGCCCTACAATGAGCAGTTCTTC.